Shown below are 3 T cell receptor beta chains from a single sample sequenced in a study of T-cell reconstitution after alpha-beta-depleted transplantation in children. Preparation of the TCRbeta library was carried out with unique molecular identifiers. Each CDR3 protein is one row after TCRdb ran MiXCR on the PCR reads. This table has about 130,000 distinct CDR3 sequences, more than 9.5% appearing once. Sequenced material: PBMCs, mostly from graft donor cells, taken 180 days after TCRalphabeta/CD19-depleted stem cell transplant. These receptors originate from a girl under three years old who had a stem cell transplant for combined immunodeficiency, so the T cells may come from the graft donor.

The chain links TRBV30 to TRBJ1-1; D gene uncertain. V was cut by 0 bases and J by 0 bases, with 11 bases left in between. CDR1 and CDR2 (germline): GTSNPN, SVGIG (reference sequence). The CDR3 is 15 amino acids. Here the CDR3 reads CAWSVPGGLNTEAFF. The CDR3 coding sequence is TGTGCCTGGAGTGTCCCCGGAGGCCTGAACACTGAAGCTTTCTTT.

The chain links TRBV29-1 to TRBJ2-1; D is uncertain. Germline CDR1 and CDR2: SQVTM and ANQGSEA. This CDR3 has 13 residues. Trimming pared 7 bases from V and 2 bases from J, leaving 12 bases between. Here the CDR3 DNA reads TGCAGCGGACTTCCTAGGACCTACAATGAGCAGTTCTTC. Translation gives CSGLPRTYNEQFF.

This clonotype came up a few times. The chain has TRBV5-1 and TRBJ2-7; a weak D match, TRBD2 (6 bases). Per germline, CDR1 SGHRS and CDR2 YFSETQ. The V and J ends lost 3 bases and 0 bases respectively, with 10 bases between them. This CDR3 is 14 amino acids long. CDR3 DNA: TGCGCCAGCAGCTCCCGGGACTCCTCCTACGAGCAGTACTTC. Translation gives CASSSRDSSYEQYF.